The rows below give T cell receptor beta chains drawn from one sample of a study of CD8+ T cells in alopecia areata. Data came from immunoSEQ multiplex PCR; TCRdb stores just in-frame clones and leaves some out. The sample includes 150,000 or so clones, 67% of them seen just once. Sequences were derived from CD8+ T cells sorted from blood, sampled at week 0. The receptors derive from a human donor with alopecia areata. CDR3s include the opening cysteine and the closing phenylalanine or tryptophan. Fields, in order: V gene, D gene, clone size, J gene, CDR3 protein, CDR3 DNA. A D gene is named only where the DNA matches it firmly. The listing skips clone size in some rows; elsewhere it reads once, few, many or a size class.

>TRBV14|-|-|TRBJ2-7
CASSQDSPGQSYEQYF
TGTGCCAGCAGCCAAGATAGCCCCGGGCAGTCCTACGAGCAGTACTTC
>TRBV5-1|-|-|TRBJ2-3
CASSSGAGERADTQYF
TGCGCCAGCAGTTCCGGCGCAGGGGAAAGGGCAGATACGCAGTATTTT
>TRBV29-1|-|-|TRBJ2-7
CSVCDRTPTYEQYF
TGCAGCGTCTGCGACAGGACCCCTACCTACGAGCAGTACTTC
>TRBV2|-|-|TRBJ1-2
CASSDRGYTF
TGTGCCAGCAGTGACAGAGGCTACACCTTC
>TRBV15|-|once|TRBJ1-1
CATSRGPNTEAFF
TGTGCCACCAGCAGAGGACCGAACACTGAAGCTTTCTTT
>TRBV7-9|-|few|TRBJ2-1
CASSFGVPNEQFF
TGTGCCAGCAGCTTCGGGGTTCCCAATGAGCAGTTCTTC
>TRBV30|TRBD1|-|TRBJ1-1
CASQGAGNTEAFF
TGTGCCTCACAGGGGGCCGGGAACACTGAAGCTTTCTTT
>TRBV2|-|-|TRBJ1-2
CASLRRGGYTF
TGTGCCAGTCTCCGGAGGGGAGGCTACACCTTC
>TRBV4-1|-|-|TRBJ2-3
CASSQVVGSTDTQYF
TGCGCCAGCAGCCAAGTGGTCGGCTCCACAGATACGCAGTATTTT
>TRBV9|TRBD1|-|TRBJ2-7
CASSAGDRTYEQYF
TGTGCCAGCAGCGCAGGGGACAGGACCTACGAGCAGTACTTC
>TRBV13|TRBD1|few|TRBJ1-6
CASSDRVDRSPLHF
TGTGCCAGCAGTGACAGGGTTGATCGTTCACCCCTCCACTTT
>TRBV29-1|-|-|TRBJ2-7
CSVVWYHEQYF
TGCAGCGTTGTGTGGTACCACGAGCAGTACTTC
>TRBV23-1|-|few|TRBJ2-1
CASSRTGEQFF
TGCGCCAGCAGCCGAACGGGGGAGCAGTTCTTC
>TRBV7-9|-|-|TRBJ2-3
CASSRRDTEILEADTQYF
TGTGCCAGCAGCCGGCGGGACACGGAAATTTTAGAGGCGGATACGCAGTATTTT
>TRBV29-1|-|-|TRBJ1-2
CSVEDRYGYTF
TGCAGCGTTGAAGACCGATATGGCTACACCTTC
>TRBV23-1|TRBD1|-|TRBJ1-2
CARTMGQNYGYTF
TGCGCCAGGACCATGGGACAGAACTATGGCTACACCTTC
>TRBV30|-|-|TRBJ2-4
CALRRGNIQYF
TGTGCCCTTCGACGGGGGAACATTCAGTACTTC
>TRBV7-6|TRBD2|-|TRBJ2-5
CASSSGLAGIETQYF
TGTGCCAGCAGCTCGGGACTAGCGGGGATAGAGACCCAGTACTTC
>TRBV5-1|-|-|TRBJ1-1
CASSLGGATEAFF
TGCGCCAGCAGCTTGGGCGGGGCCACTGAAGCTTTCTTT
>TRBV5-1|TRBD1|-|TRBJ2-7
CASSYGTGGYEQYF
TGCGCCAGCAGCTATGGGACAGGGGGCTACGAGCAGTACTTC
>TRBV7-2|-|-|TRBJ2-2
CASSLILGELFF
TGTGCCAGCAGCTTGATACTCGGGGAGCTGTTTTTT
>TRBV7-3|-|few|TRBJ2-3
CASSLMGARTDTQYF
TGTGCCAGCAGCTTAATGGGGGCACGCACAGATACGCAGTATTTT
>TRBV5-1|-|-|TRBJ2-7
CASSSTGPAYEQYF
TGCGCCAGCAGCTCTACTGGGCCTGCCTACGAGCAGTACTTC
>TRBV4-1|TRBD2|few|TRBJ2-4
CASRQAGGNIQYF
TGCGCCAGCAGACAAGCGGGGGGAAACATTCAGTACTTC
>TRBV6-1|-|-|TRBJ2-5
CASRDETIHWYF
TGTGCCAGCAGAGACGAGACTATCCACTGGTACTTC
>TRBV29-1|-|-|TRBJ1-2
CSVEVRWAGDINYGYTF
TGCAGCGTTGAGGTTCGGTGGGCAGGGGATATTAACTATGGCTACACCTTC
>TRBV9|-|-|TRBJ2-3
CASSAKSVGTDTQYF
TGTGCCAGCAGTGCTAAGAGTGTGGGCACAGATACGCAGTATTTT